This T cell receptor (beta chain) was identified during a study of OX40 agonist ivuxolimab in advanced cancers. The overall study: Patients were infused with ivuxolimab every 2 weeks at 0.01 to 10 mg/kg.

The CDR3 loop spans 16 amino acids. From germline, CDR1 is SGDLS and CDR2 YYNGEE. Between the trimmed V and J ends, which lost 0 bases and 0 bases, there was a span of 11 bases. Profiled with immunoSEQ multiplex PCR; TCRdb holds only in-frame clones, not every one. Counted here are some 50,000 clones, roughly nine tenths occurring once; the ten biggest clones make up approximately 5%. This TCR came from an adult with an advanced solid tumor such as melanoma, head and neck, liver or kidney cancer. This sample comprised CD4+ or CD8+ T cells sorted from blood, obtained in a trial of the OX40 agonist ivuxolimab. The chain employs TRBV9 and TRBJ2-3, with D possibly matching TRBD2 (6 bases). The CDR3 sequence: CASSVGGGVSTDTQYF. The CDR3 DNA is TGTGCCAGCAGCGTAGGTGGAGGGGTAAGCACAGATACGCAGTATTTT.